This TCR beta chain appears in the sequencing data of a study of T cell repertoires in cytomegalovirus infection. A single record per CDR3 protein comes from TCRdb applying MiXCR to the reads. This table holds some 230,000 distinct CDR3 sequences, approximately 22% found once. Trimming cost V 4 bases and J 7 bases, with 23 bases left between them. Per germline, CDR1 SGHDT and CDR2 YYEEEE. The CDR3 is 17 amino acids. This sequence was found in a human donor in good health (CMV status not recorded). Some clones in this sample may be carry-over from other donors' samples. Sequencing was carried out using CD8+ T cells from PBMCs. V gene TRBV5-6 combines with J gene TRBJ2-2; possible D gene TRBD1, 6 bases. CDR3 residues: CASSGPDRQNYIGELFF. The CDR3 nucleotides are TGTGCCAGCAGCGGGCCCGACAGGCAAAATTATATCGGGGAGCTGTTTTTT.